These 24 T cell receptor beta chains came from one sample sequenced in a study of T-cell reconstitution after alpha-beta-depleted transplantation in children (dated by TCRdb to between 2015 and 2016). The sample's time point, from its label and the paper: day 60 (about 2 months) after transplantation. This specimen's treatment or condition label, per the study, means: allogeneic hematopoietic cell transplantation with graft depleted of TCRalphabeta T cells and CD19 B cells. Libraries were made using PCR. The instrument was an Illumina HiSeq 2500. To normalize quantification of the TCRbeta repertoire, the TCR libraries were built with molecular barcoding that relied on unique molecular identifiers. The public reads were reanalyzed by TCRdb: fastp trimming at Q25, MiXCR alignment, in-frame beta chains only. Rows are combined by CDR3 protein, so each entry shows the most common genes and DNA. For this sample there are about 3,000 distinct CDR3 sequences; approximately 28% appear just once. The ten biggest clones cover 60% to 70% of the sample.

Sequencing used PBMCs, mostly from graft donor cells, obtained 60 days after TCRalphabeta/CD19-depleted stem cell transplant. The source of these receptors is a male patient between 2 and 10 years old who had a stem cell transplant for acute myeloid leukemia, so the T cells may come from the graft donor.

This clonotype has more than one count but fewer than ten. The rearrangement links TRBV5-4 to TRBJ2-7, with 10 bases identical to TRBD2. The CDR3 is 16 residues long. Unmatched junction bases numbered 14, after V lost 7 bases and J lost 4 bases. The germline gives CDR1 SGHNT, CDR2 YYREEE (reference sequence). The CDR3 sequence is CASGPAISSGSYEQYF. CDR3 sequence (DNA): TGTGCCAGCGGCCCGGCCATATCTAGCGGGAGTTACGAGCAGTACTTC.

This sequence joins TRBV3-1 and TRBJ2-3, with 11 bases aligning to TRBD2. The germline CDR1 and CDR2 sequences are LGHDT and YNNKEL (reference sequence). V lost 8 bases, J lost 4 bases, and 14 bases stayed unmatched. The CDR3 contains 17 residues. CDR3 bases: TGTGCCAGCTGCAAAGAGGTCCTAGCGGGGGGTTCAGATACGCAGTATTTT. This codes for CASCKEVLAGGSDTQYF.

The chain is built from TRBV28 and TRBJ2-1; the D gene is possibly TRBD2 (6 bases). From germline, CDR1 is MDHEN and CDR2 SYDVKM. The CDR3 is made up of 11 amino acids. The V end lost 3 bases, the J end lost 13 bases, and 10 bases lay between the germline ends. The CDR3 protein is CASSFGGAQFF. The DNA for the CDR3 is TGTGCCAGCAGTTTCGGAGGGGCACAGTTCTTC.

This clonotype was counted at least ten times. One end of the junction varies from germline; a read error may be responsible. The DNA of the CDR3 is TGTGCTAGCAGCGCCCCCCCGGGTGAGCAGTACTTC. Translated, it gives CASSAPPGEQYF. The chain uses TRBV7-7 and TRBJ2-7; D is ambiguous. Germline V gives CDR1 SSHAT, CDR2 FNYEAQ (reference sequence). CDR3 length: 12 residues.

This clonotype was seen many times. The rearrangement joins TRBV3-1 to TRBJ2-2, with TRBD2 identical over 10 bases. V shed 0 bases, J shed 4 bases, and the junction held 11 bases outside the gene matches. The germline CDR1 and CDR2 sequences are LGHDT and YNNKEL (reference sequence). This CDR3 is 19 amino acids long. CDR3 residues: CASSQDFWSGRGGTGELFF. In DNA, the CDR3 is TGTGCCAGCAGCCAAGATTTCTGGAGCGGGAGGGGTGGCACCGGGGAGCTGTTTTTT.

CDR3 in amino acids: CASSLDSTYNEQFF. Written as DNA, the CDR3 is TGTGCCAGCAGTTTAGACAGTACCTACAATGAGCAGTTCTTC. This rearrangement joins TRBV12-3 or TRBV12-4 to TRBJ2-1; unclear D gene. V was cut by 1 base and J by 2 bases, with 6 bases left in between. The CDR3 extends over 14 amino acids.

The chain couples TRBV3-1 to TRBJ2-1; 8 bases align to TRBD2. Germline CDR1 is LGHDT and CDR2 is YNNKEL (reference sequence). The J segment lost 6 bases and the V segment lost 0 bases, leaving 10 bases of the junction unmatched. The CDR3 covers 17 residues. The CDR3 sequence: CASSQDPSGLAGNEQFF. Written as DNA, the CDR3 is TGTGCCAGCAGCCAAGATCCATCAGGGCTAGCGGGCAATGAGCAGTTCTTC.

This clonotype counts as medium-sized. The chain combines TRBV7-8 with TRBJ1-1, with D possibly matching TRBD1 (6 bases). V was clipped by 5 bases and J by 2 bases, with 12 bases between them. In germline, CDR1 is SGHVS, CDR2 FQNEAQ. The CDR3 contains 14 residues. DNA of the CDR3: TGTGCCAGCAGCCCCCGGGACATAAACACTGAAGCTTTCTTT. Translation gives CASSPRDINTEAFF.

This clonotype was observed many times. This chain joins TRBV25-1 and TRBJ2-3; D might be TRBD1 (5 bases). CDR1 is MGHDK, CDR2 SYGVNS, per germline. Trimming removed 2 bases from V and 0 bases from J, with 9 bases in between. The CDR3 runs 15 residues. CDR3 sequence reads: CASSEGAFSTDTQYF. The CDR3 coding sequence is TGTGCCAGCAGTGAAGGGGCCTTTAGCACAGATACGCAGTATTTT. Based on the CDR3 plus reference TRBV25-1 and TRBJ2-3, the full variable domain is EADIYQTPRYLVIGTGKKITLECSQTMGHDKMYWYQQDPGMELHLIHYSYGVNSTEKGDLSSESTVSRIRTEHFPLTLESARPSHTSQYLCASSEGAFSTDTQYFGPGTRLTVL.

This clonotype was observed at least ten times. This chain joins TRBV28 and TRBJ2-1, with 7 bases lining up with TRBD1. CDR3 size: 20 residues. V lost 0 bases and J lost 0; bases outside the gene matches: 14. In germline, CDR1 is MDHEN, CDR2 SYDVKM. DNA for the CDR3: TGTGCCAGCAGTTTATGGGGGTTTGGGGGACAGTTCAGCTCCTACAATGAGCAGTTCTTC. This encodes CASSLWGFGGQFSSYNEQFF.

The chain recombines TRBV6-5 with TRBJ1-1, with TRBD1 matching 9 bases. CDR1 and CDR2 from the germline V gene are MNHEY and SVGAGI. The CDR3 is 15 residues long. Trimming at V came to 2 bases and at J to 4 bases, leaving 5 bases not matched to a gene. CDR3 sequence reads: CASSYADRGSTEAFF. CDR3 in DNA: TGTGCCAGCAGTTACGCCGACAGGGGGAGCACTGAAGCTTTCTTT.

This clonotype is deemed large. The rearrangement uses TRBV2 and TRBJ2-7; D remains unclear. Trimming cost V 7 bases and J 3 bases, with 7 bases left between them. The CDR3 contains 11 residues. Germline-derived CDR1 and CDR2 are SNHLY and FYNNEI. Written as DNA, the CDR3 is TGTGCCAGCACCCCCCTCTACGAGCAGTACTTC. It yields the protein CASTPLYEQYF.

The chain combines TRBV7-9 with TRBJ2-4; tentatively, D is TRBD1 (6 bases). Germline V gene lookup returns CDR1 SEHNR and CDR2 FQNEAQ (reference sequence). V lost 5 bases and J 4 bases, leaving 18 bases between the germline ends. The CDR3 sequence is 16 residues long. CDR3 sequence reads: CASSPWPARGKNIQYF. CDR3 bases: TGTGCCAGCAGCCCCTGGCCCGCCAGGGGTAAAAACATTCAGTACTTC.

This clonotype has ten or more counts. The chain recombines TRBV6-5 with TRBJ2-2; D may be TRBD1 (5 bases). Germline assignment: CDR1 MNHEY and CDR2 SVGAGI. The CDR3 is 16 residues long. Trimming removed 4 bases at V and 0 bases at J, with 12 bases between. CDR3 DNA sequence: TGTGCCAGCAGTTTCAGGGTCCTGACGAACACCGGGGAGCTGTTTTTT. Its translation: CASSFRVLTNTGELFF.

This sequence joins TRBV25-1 and TRBJ2-1; D possibly corresponds to TRBD1 (6 bases). CDR1 and CDR2 (germline): MGHDK, SYGVNS. The CDR3 extends over 14 amino acids. Trimming removed 0 bases at V and 7 bases at J, with 10 bases between. The CDR3 loop is CASSEYARGNEQFF. The CDR3 coding sequence is TGTGCCAGCAGTGAATACGCCAGGGGAAATGAGCAGTTCTTC.

This clonotype came up once. An end of the junction differs from the germline gene, which may be a read error. This rearrangement joins TRBV5-4 to TRBJ1-1; unclear D gene. From germline, CDR1 is SGHNT and CDR2 YYREEE (reference sequence). This CDR3 spans 14 amino acids. The CDR3 spells CAISFRRENTEAFF. The DNA of the CDR3 is TGTGCCATCAGCTTCCGGCGGGAGAACACTGAAGCTTTCTTT.

This rearrangement joins TRBV7-3 to TRBJ2-2, with a tentative D call TRBD2 (6 bases). Trimming stripped 3 bases from V and 3 bases from J, with 14 bases between. CDR1 and CDR2 from the germline V gene are SGHTA and FQGTGA. This CDR3 is 16 amino acids long. CDR3 coding DNA: TGTGCCAGCAGCTTCAGGGCGGGAATCGACACCGGGGAGCTGTTTTTT. Translating gives CASSFRAGIDTGELFF.

The rearrangement uses TRBV4-2 and TRBJ1-1, with unresolved D. The germline V gene has CDR1 LGHNA and CDR2 YNFKEQ. The length of the CDR3 is 11 residues. Trimming took 4 bases from V and 11 from J, leaving 11 bases between them. CDR3 bases: TGTGCCAGCAGCCCCGGGGAGTTGGCTTTCTTT. Translated, it gives CASSPGELAFF.

The chain couples TRBV12-3 or TRBV12-4 to TRBJ2-6, with D maybe TRBD1 (6 bases). V shed 1 base and J shed 3 bases, with 10 bases lying between them. There are 16 residues in the CDR3. The CDR3 loop reads CASSLGGGYGANVLTF. The CDR3 DNA is TGTGCCAGCAGTTTAGGAGGGGGATATGGGGCCAACGTCCTGACTTTC.

This clonotype showed up many times. The CDR3 region is CASSLLAGGQYEQYV. The CDR3 DNA reads as TGTGCCAGCAGTTTACTAGCGGGGGGCCAATACGAGCAGTACGTC. The V and J genes are TRBV28 and TRBJ2-7; 11 bases agree with TRBD2. CDR1 MDHEN and CDR2 SYDVKM come from the germline V gene. This CDR3 has 15 amino acids. J was trimmed by 4 bases and V by 2 bases; bases with no gene match: 4.

The chain employs TRBV20-1 and TRBJ2-1, with 10 bases that match TRBD2. CDR3 length: 15 residues. After removal of 0 bases from V and 7 bases from J, the junction contained 6 bases not matched to a gene. Germline V gives CDR1 DFQATT, CDR2 SNEGSKA (reference sequence). The DNA of the CDR3 is TGCAGTGCTAGAGATCTAGCGGGAGTAGGGAATGAGCAGTTCTTC. Its protein is CSARDLAGVGNEQFF.

This clonotype was counted a few times. This sequence joins TRBV30 and TRBJ2-5; no clear D. The CDR3 is 11 amino acids. V lost 0 bases and J lost 1, with 0 bases in between. The V gene's germline CDR1 is GTSNPN and CDR2 SVGIG (reference sequence). The CDR3 protein is CAWSVQETQYF. Written as DNA, the CDR3 is TGTGCCTGGAGTGTCCAAGAGACCCAGTACTTC.

In this sample, this clonotype turned up a few times. The chain is built from TRBV9 and TRBJ1-3; D possibly corresponds to TRBD1 (6 bases). In germline, CDR1 is SGDLS, CDR2 YYNGEE. The V gene lost 4 bases and the J gene lost 7 bases, with 15 bases spanning the gap. The CDR3 sequence is 14 residues long. The CDR3 sequence is CASSSLGGINTIYF. The DNA of the CDR3 is TGTGCCAGCAGCTCCCTAGGGGGGATCAACACCATATATTTT.

This clonotype has a count of ten or more. J is TRBJ1-2 and V is TRBV9; D unresolved. The germline CDR1 and CDR2 sequences are SGDLS and YYNGEE. V was shortened by 2 bases and J by 5 bases, with 16 bases between the two germline ends. CDR3 length: 15 amino acids. This chain's CDR3 is CASSVGADLGYGYTF. CDR3 bases: TGTGCCAGCAGCGTTGGAGCAGACCTAGGGTATGGCTACACCTTC.